The clone carrying this T cell receptor (beta chain) is a singleton in its sample. The antigen remains undetermined. The record originates from a study of blood T cells in healthy people across ages. The authors ran a second PCR of roughly 7 to 11 cycles using a sample-barcoded 5' primer and a J-beta primer mix. TCRdb redid the calling of the 5' RACE reads with MiXCR, one entry per CDR3 protein. The sample yields about 600,000 distinct CDR3 sequences, about 45% seen once. General observations from the study: It was not known whether donors were CMV positive (a possible confounder of expanded clonotype changes).

Germline V CDR1 and CDR2: SQVTM, ANQGSEA. This CDR3 is 17 amino acids long. V trimming: 5 bases; J trimming: 0 bases; junction bases outside the gene matches: 9. Roughly 10 milliliters of peripheral blood were drawn from each donor. The receptor comes from a man aged 80 or over in good health. The sequenced sample consisted of blood. This rearrangement joins TRBV29-1 to TRBJ2-6; the match to TRBD1 covers 8 bases. CDR3 bases: TGCAGCGTTCGACAGGGGCTACCATTCTCTGGGGCCAACGTCCTGACTTTC. It translates to CSVRQGLPFSGANVLTF.